This TCR beta chain was recovered during a study of cytomegalovirus exposure and HLA in healthy donors. Findings and limits, study-wide: TCR beta V- and J-gene trimming was later associated with a missense DCLRE1C variant.

Points on this clone: What it recognizes is unknown.

Donors in the study were healthy people who gave bone marrow. The PCR contained 60 Vbeta and 13 Jbeta primers. Profiled with immunoSEQ multiplex PCR; TCRdb holds only in-frame clones, not every one. The sample lists 120,000 or so clones; about 80% were seen once. V was shortened by 3 bases and J by 4 bases, with 10 bases between the two germline ends. CDR3 length equals 13 residues. Germline V gives CDR1 MNHEY, CDR2 SMNVEV (reference sequence). Sequencing used PBMCs. The chain is built from TRBV27 and TRBJ2-7; possible D gene TRBD1, 5 bases. The clonotype originates from a man aged 25 to 40 in good health and CMV-seronegative. CDR3 coding DNA: TGTGCCAGCAGTTTGGCAGGGAAGTACGAGCAGTACTTC. As protein: CASSLAGKYEQYF.